These 3 T cell receptor beta chains were all obtained from the same sample, sequenced in a study of blood T cells in healthy people across ages. The authors ran a second PCR of about 6 to 12 cycles using a sample-barcoded 5' primer and a J-beta primer mix. One entry per CDR3 protein results from TCRdb running MiXCR on the 5' RACE reads. This sample has approximately 1,000,000 distinct CDR3 sequences, with around 45% found just once. Sequences were obtained from blood. Source of these receptors: a woman aged 55-75 years in good health.

This chain links TRBV20-1 with TRBJ2-1, with D perhaps TRBD1 (6 bases). This CDR3 contains 14 residues. V gave up 6 bases and J gave up 1 base, with 13 bases separating them. Looked up from germline, CDR1 is DFQATT and CDR2 is SNEGSKA (reference sequence). The CDR3 region has the DNA TGCAGTGCCCAGACAGGCGATTCCTACAATGAGCAGTTCTTC. Amino acid sequence: CSAQTGDSYNEQFF.

The chain recombines TRBV4-1 with TRBJ2-5; D might be TRBD1 or TRBD2, each matching 5 bases. This CDR3 comprises 16 residues. Germline CDR1 MGHRA, CDR2 YSYEKL. Trimming removed 0 bases from V and 5 bases from J, with 16 bases in between. The CDR3 DNA is TGCGCCAGCAGCCAAGAGTACAGGCCTCCGGGGGAGACCCAGTACTTC. Protein: CASSQEYRPPGETQYF.

This clonotype was detected only a few times. The J gene is TRBJ2-1, the V gene TRBV7-9; 9 nucleotides line up with TRBD1. J lost 3 bases, V lost 5 bases, and 5 bases had no gene match. Looked up from germline, CDR1 is SEHNR and CDR2 is FQNEAQ (reference sequence). The CDR3 has 15 amino acids. The CDR3 nucleotides read TGTGCCAGCAGCCATCCGGGACAGGGCTACAATGAGCAGTTCTTC. Amino acids: CASSHPGQGYNEQFF.